This TCR beta chain emerged from a study of CD8 T cells in ankylosing spondylitis. Study-wide findings and caveats: There was reportedly significant enrichment of clones that were disease-linked in matched ankylosing spondylitis synovial fluid. What seemed typical of ankylosing spondylitis blood was a TCR beta motif built from several highly homologous variants.

This clonotype was seen a few times. Its specificity is not known. The length of the CDR3 is 14 residues. Germline CDR1 reads SQVTM; CDR2 reads ANQGSEA. The V gene end was trimmed by 6 bases and the J gene end by 6 bases; junction bases not matched to a gene: 12. One entry per CDR3 protein, called by TCRdb with MiXCR from the 5' RACE reads. Among 250,000 or so distinct CDR3 sequences, roughly 18% were seen once, and the ten largest hold around 30%. The V and J genes are TRBV29-1 and TRBJ2-7; TRBD1 matches 9 bases. Sample: blood, either unsorted or a sorted T cell fraction (not recorded which). The source of this sequence is a male donor with ankylosing spondylitis or in good health (not recorded which). Here the CDR3 DNA reads TGCAGCGTGCCAGGACCGGGACAGGGAGGCGAGCAGTACTTC. It is translated as CSVPGPGQGGEQYF.